This T cell receptor beta chain appears in the sequencing data of a study of multiple sclerosis patients with progressive multifocal leukoencephalopathy. Described time point: time of PML onset. Study results and caveats: Less diverse TRB repertoires were suggested in most PML patients.

V lost 1 base, J lost 6 bases, and 10 bases lay in between. The CDR3 loop spans 14 amino acids. Germline CDR1 reads MDHEN; CDR2 reads SYDVKM. With respect to this clone: Its specificity is unknown.

Here immunoSEQ multiplex PCR was the method, and the copy in TCRdb shows in-frame clones only, minus some. The sample yields approximately 28,000 clones, roughly 86% seen once. The rearrangement links TRBV28 to TRBJ1-5, with D maybe TRBD1 (6 bases). The sample was PBMCs, taken from a patient treated with natalizumab. The sequence came from a woman in her thirties or forties with progressive multifocal leukoencephalopathy. In nucleotides, the CDR3 is TGTGCCAGCAGTTTATCAAGGGGGGCTCAGCCCCAGCATTTT. Translated: CASSLSRGAQPQHF.